Presented here are 6 T cell receptor beta chains from one specimen sequenced in a study of CD8+ T cells in alopecia areata. Extraction and reverse transcription of RNA yielded cDNA as the sequencing template. Libraries were prepared by immunoSEQ multiplex PCR; TCRdb keeps only in-frame clonotypes and omits some of them. The data contain approximately 140,000 clones, around 47% of them singletons. Sequenced input: CD4+ T cells sorted from blood. All receptors come from a human donor with alopecia areata.

This clone was counted once. The chain has TRBV9 and TRBJ2-5, with TRBD1 identical over 8 bases. The germline gives CDR1 SGDLS, CDR2 YYNGEE. The CDR3 is 14 residues long. V was pared by 4 bases and J by 1 base, with 3 bases of the junction left unmatched. The CDR3 region has the DNA TGTGCCAGCAGCTCCGGGACAGGCCAAGAGACCCAGTACTTC. This codes for CASSSGTGQETQYF.

The rearrangement links TRBV9 to TRBJ1-1; D not resolved. The CDR3 contains 15 residues. The germline CDR1 and CDR2 sequences are SGDLS and YYNGEE. Trimming pared 0 bases from V and 0 bases from J, leaving 9 bases between. CDR3 DNA sequence: TGTGCCAGCAGCGTAGGTCCAGCTTTGAACACTGAAGCTTTCTTT. Amino acid sequence: CASSVGPALNTEAFF.

This chain joins TRBV7-8 and TRBJ2-7; D gene ambiguous. V was cut by 5 bases and J by 2 bases, with 10 bases left in between. The CDR3 spans 13 residues. Per the germline V gene, CDR1 is SGHVS and CDR2 is FQNEAQ. The CDR3 DNA reads as TGTGCCAGCAGCCTTACCCGAACCTACGAGCAGTACTTC. This translates into CASSLTRTYEQYF.

This clone appeared a single time. V usage is TRBV2 and J usage is TRBJ2-1; D not resolved. V shed 6 bases and J shed 7 bases, with 7 bases lying between them. The CDR3 is made up of 11 amino acids. Germline V lookup: CDR1 SNHLY, CDR2 FYNNEI. As DNA, the CDR3 is TGTGCCAGCAGCATAGAGAATGAGCAGTTCTTC. Translated, it gives CASSIENEQFF.

This clone was detected a few times. The chain recombines TRBV25-1 with TRBJ1-2, with a tentative D call TRBD1 (6 bases). The V end was cut by 6 bases, the J end by 8 bases, with 13 bases between. CDR3 size: 12 residues. CDR1 MGHDK and CDR2 SYGVNS come from the germline V gene. The CDR3 sequence is CASREGGAGYTF. The CDR3 bases are TGTGCCAGCAGGGAAGGGGGGGCCGGCTACACCTTC.

The chain carries TRBV5-1 and TRBJ2-5; possibly TRBD2 for D (6 bases). The length of the CDR3 is 15 residues. V was cut by 4 bases and J by 2 bases, with 15 bases left in between. Germline lookup yields CDR1 SGHRS and CDR2 YFSETQ. The CDR3: CASSQDLAPQETQYF. DNA of the CDR3: TGCGCCAGCAGCCAGGACCTAGCGCCTCAAGAGACCCAGTACTTC.